This passage covers 10 T cell receptor beta chains from one sample sequenced in a study of TIL therapy for anti-PD-1-resistant metastatic lung cancer. This was the immunoSEQ v3 assay. Here immunoSEQ multiplex PCR was the method, and the copy in TCRdb shows in-frame clones only, minus some. The table records more than 45,000 clones, about 73% of them present only once. Time point described: pre-treatment sample, taken before nivolumab and TIL therapy. The material was blood, obtained at baseline. The source of these receptors is a person aged 25-79 years with non-small cell lung cancer.

The CDR3 bases are TGTGCCAGCAGTGAGGGACGGCCTTTTGAGCAGTACTTC. Translating gives CASSEGRPFEQYF. The chain carries TRBV25-1 and TRBJ2-7, with D possibly being TRBD1 or TRBD2 (5 bases each). This CDR3 is 13 amino acids long. Germline V gene lookup returns CDR1 MGHDK and CDR2 SYGVNS. The V and J ends lost 3 bases and 7 bases respectively, with 13 bases between them.

The CDR3 region has the DNA TGTGCCAGCTCACCAACGTTAACAGGGATGGAGCAGTTCTTC. Translating it yields CASSPTLTGMEQFF. The chain combines TRBV18 with TRBJ2-1, with D possibly being TRBD1 (6 bases). The V end lost 2 bases, the J end lost 10 bases, and 15 bases lay between the germline ends. This CDR3 has 14 residues. Germline CDR1 and CDR2: KGHSH and LQKENI.

The chain carries TRBV19 and TRBJ2-2; possible D gene TRBD1, 5 bases. Germline assignment: CDR1 LNHDA and CDR2 SQIVND (reference sequence). The CDR3 loop spans 14 amino acids. V lost 5 bases and J 1 base, leaving 8 bases between the germline ends. Here the CDR3 reads CASSGARNTGELFF. The CDR3 coding sequence is TGTGCCAGTAGTGGGGCGAGGAACACCGGGGAGCTGTTTTTT.

This chain uses TRBV6-5 with TRBJ2-7; 8 nucleotides agree with TRBD1. The CDR3 spans 14 residues. Germline lookup yields CDR1 MNHEY and CDR2 SVGAGI. J was trimmed by 2 bases and V by 2 bases; bases with no gene match: 2. The CDR3 spells CASSYGQGAYEQYF. CDR3 DNA sequence: TGTGCCAGCAGTTACGGACAGGGCGCCTACGAGCAGTACTTC.

This clone was observed a few times. The chain couples TRBV7-6 to TRBJ1-4; possible D gene TRBD1, 5 bases. V was trimmed by 4 bases and J by 2 bases, leaving 11 bases between them. The CDR3 is 15 residues long. CDR1 and CDR2 (germline): SGHVS, FNYEAQ. CDR3 region: CASSSQGGTNEKLFF. Here the CDR3 DNA reads TGTGCCAGCAGCTCGCAGGGTGGGACTAATGAAAAACTGTTTTTT.

The chain combines TRBV4-2 with TRBJ2-5, with 9 bases identical to TRBD2. This CDR3 is 16 amino acids long. Germline loops: CDR1 LGHNA, CDR2 YNFKEQ. With 1 base clipped from V and 1 base from J, the junction kept 4 bases outside the gene matches. The DNA of the CDR3 is TGTGCCAGCAGCCAAGGACTAGCGGACTTCCAAGAGACCCAGTACTTC. It is translated as CASSQGLADFQETQYF.

The chain employs TRBV6-5 and TRBJ2-2, with D perhaps assigned TRBD1 or TRBD2 (5 bases each). V was shortened by 6 bases and J by 2 bases, with 10 bases between the two germline ends. Looked up from germline, CDR1 is MNHEY and CDR2 is SVGAGI. CDR3 length: 14 amino acids. The CDR3 region has the DNA TGTGCCAGCAGCCGGGACGGCAACACCGGGGAGCTGTTTTTT. This translates into CASSRDGNTGELFF.

This clone was recorded a few times. This chain connects TRBV5-6 to TRBJ2-1; D ambiguous. V was trimmed by 2 bases and J by 0 bases, leaving 9 bases between them. This CDR3 comprises 15 residues. Germline loops: CDR1 SGHDT, CDR2 YYEEEE. CDR3 in DNA: TGTGCCAGCAGCTTTAGGGTGAGCTCCTACAATGAGCAGTTCTTC. Translating gives CASSFRVSSYNEQFF.

J is TRBJ1-1 and V is TRBV29-1, with D hard to call. This CDR3 is 14 amino acids long. Trimming removed 4 bases at V and 7 bases at J, with 19 bases between. CDR1 and CDR2 (germline): SQVTM, ANQGSEA. The CDR3: CSVGGEVRSREAFF. DNA of the CDR3: TGCAGCGTTGGAGGCGAGGTTAGGTCGCGTGAAGCTTTCTTT. Based on the CDR3 plus reference TRBV29-1 and TRBJ1-1, the full variable domain is SAVISQKPSRDICQRGTSLTIQCQVDSQVTMMFWYRQQPGQSLTLIATANQGSEATYESGFVIDKFPISRPNLTFSTLTVSNMSPEDSSIYLCSVGGEVRSREAFFGQGTRLTVV.

This clone was picked up a small number of times. The chain combines TRBV6-5 with TRBJ1-5, with TRBD1 as a possible D gene (5 bases). Germline loops: CDR1 MNHEY, CDR2 SVGAGI. Trimming took off 8 bases at V and 0 bases at J, with 8 bases between the two ends. The CDR3 is 13 residues long. The CDR3 reads CASRGGSNQPQHF. CDR3 coding DNA: TGTGCCAGCCGGGGGGGTAGCAATCAGCCCCAGCATTTT.